This TCR beta chain was obtained from a study of T cell responses to AZD1222 COVID-19 vaccine. Findings and limits, study-wide: Researchers took repertoire samples only after the peak T cell response had come. Among the donors, most were white British and more were female, and clonal diversity was possibly underestimated.

The CDR3 runs to 16 residues. The V gene lost 3 bases and the J gene lost 4 bases, with 18 bases spanning the gap. Germline CDR1 SNHLY, CDR2 FYNNEI. Generated by immunoSEQ multiplex PCR, the TCRdb table keeps only in-frame clones and is missing some. The table lists 170,000 or so clones, 90% of them singletons, with roughly 1.6% in the top ten. Details on this clone: Antigen unknown.

The specimen was peripheral blood, collected on day 0 of AZD1222 vaccination. This chain links TRBV2 with TRBJ1-1, with D maybe TRBD1 (5 bases). The origin of this receptor is an adult in good health. The CDR3 nucleotides are TGTGCCAGCAGTGACTGTGAAAGTACAGGTTGCACTGAAGCTTTCTTT. The encoded protein is CASSDCESTGCTEAFF.